In its sample, the clone carrying this T cell receptor beta chain was seen many times. Its target is unknown. TCRdb re-called the PCR reads with MiXCR. The table shows around 50,000 clones, with 25% to 35% occurring only once. The data originate from a study of metastatic and nonmetastatic thyroid tumors. On the study more broadly: Across peripheral blood and tumor or nodule tissue samples taken from malignant and benign thyroid patients, the repertoires were compared with one another.

None of the patients had undergone any treatment ahead of thyroid surgery. Overall study findings and caveats: For both blood and tumor, malignant thyroid tumors reportedly showed significantly higher TCR beta diversity than benign nodules did.

The source is a female donor with papillary thyroid cancer or a benign thyroid nodule (not recorded which). Some clones in this sample may be carry-over from other donors' samples. Material: blood.

CDR3 nucleotide sequence: TGTGCCAGCAGCGCCAACAGGGGCGTTAATGAAAAACTGTTTTTT. Translating gives CASSANRGVNEKLFF. The chain combines TRBV5-4 with TRBJ1-4; TRBD1 matches 7 bases. The CDR3 is 15 residues long. V lost 4 bases to trimming and J lost 4 bases; unmatched junction nucleotides: 7. CDR1 SGHNT and CDR2 YYREEE come from the germline V gene (reference sequence).